A selection of T cell receptor beta chains follows, all from one sample in a study of T-cell memory formation after mild COVID-19. TCRdb passed the 5' RACE reads through MiXCR, listing each CDR3 protein once. The table lists roughly 51,000 distinct CDR3 sequences, 5.5% to 7.5% of them singletons. Sequencing was carried out using PBMCs or a T cell subset sorted from them (not recorded which). The receptors were sampled from a man in his late teens or twenties who had mild COVID-19 (a few samples of this study predate the infection). Cell type and time point are not known. Both conserved end residues are part of each CDR3. D genes are given only for firm matches. Some rows mark clone size as missing; the rest say once, few, many or name a class of expanded clone.

>TRBV5-1|TRBD1|few|TRBJ2-5
TGCGCCAGCAGCGGGGGACAGGGGTGGTCGGAGGTCCAGTACTTC
CASSGGQGWSEVQYF
>TRBV6-2/TRBV6-3|.|few|TRBJ2-2
TGTGCCAGCAGTCCCGCGAACACCGGGGAGCTGTTTTTT
CASSPANTGELFF
>TRBV5-1|TRBD2|many|TRBJ2-1
TGCGCCAGCAGCCCCGGGACTACCTACAATGAGCAGTTCTTC
CASSPGTTYNEQFF
>TRBV20-1|.|.|TRBJ1-6
TGCAGTGCTAGCCCACGGGGTGATTCACCCCTCCACTTT
CSASPRGDSPLHF
>TRBV11-2|TRBD2|many|TRBJ2-7
TGTGCCAGCAGCTTAGTCGAGGGGAGGGGCGAGCAGTACTTC
CASSLVEGRGEQYF
>TRBV18|.|few|TRBJ1-1
TGTGCCAGCTCACCACGGGGGGAAAACACTGAAGCTTTCTTT
CASSPRGENTEAFF
>TRBV6-2/TRBV6-3|.|many|TRBJ2-1
TGTGCCAGCAGCTTGAATCCCGACTGGGGGGATGAGCAGTTCTTC
CASSLNPDWGDEQFF
>TRBV11-2|.|many|TRBJ2-1
TGTGCCAGCAGCTCGAACGGGGGCGGGAATGAGCAGTTCTTC
CASSSNGGGNEQFF
>TRBV29-1|.|.|TRBJ1-1
TGCAGCGTTGATAAGGGCCTGAACACTGAAGCTTTCTTT
CSVDKGLNTEAFF
>TRBV5-1|.|many|TRBJ2-3
TGCGCCAGCAGCCTCCGGATGACGGGGCCTAGCACAGATACGCAGTATTTT
CASSLRMTGPSTDTQYF
>TRBV18|.|.|TRBJ1-1
TGTGCCAGCTCAGAACGGAGTGAAGCTTTCTTT
CASSERSEAFF
>TRBV18|.|.|TRBJ2-1
TGTGCCAGCTCACCATTGCAGGCGGAGCAGTTCTTC
CASSPLQAEQFF
>TRBV12-3/TRBV12-4|.|few|TRBJ1-5
TGTGCCAGCGGAGTCGGCGCCAGCAATCAGCCCCAGCATTTT
CASGVGASNQPQHF
>TRBV7-9|TRBD1|few|TRBJ1-1
TGTGCCAGCAGCTTATCTCTAGGGGGCAACACTGAAGCTTTCTTT
CASSLSLGGNTEAFF
>TRBV7-2|.|many|TRBJ2-4
TGTGCCAGCAGTGAAGTGGGCGGGGAACTCATAACTTCAGCCAAAAACATTCAGTACTTC
CASSEVGGELITSAKNIQYF
>TRBV4-3|.|.|TRBJ1-2
TGCGCCAGCAGCCAAGATCACCGGGTGGACATGAAAGGCTACACCTTC
CASSQDHRVDMKGYTF
>TRBV20-1|TRBD2|many|TRBJ2-3
TGCAGTGCTAGAAGTATCGGGGGGGGTGGCACAGATACGCAGTATTTT
CSARSIGGGGTDTQYF
>TRBV7-9|TRBD1|.|TRBJ1-2
TGTGCCAGCAGCTACACAGGGGTAGGCCTCTATGGCTACACCTTC
CASSYTGVGLYGYTF
>TRBV24-1|TRBD1|few|TRBJ2-2
TGTGCCACCAGTGACCCGGGACAGGGGGCCGGGGAGCTGTTTTTT
CATSDPGQGAGELFF
>TRBV4-1|TRBD1|few|TRBJ2-3
TGCGCCAGCCGGGACAGGGTTTTCACAGATACGCAGTATTTT
CASRDRVFTDTQYF
>TRBV12-3/TRBV12-4|TRBD1|medium-sized|TRBJ2-1
TGTGCCAGCAGCCATAACCGGGGACAGGCGGGTCCGACGGTCTTC
CASSHNRGQAGPTVF
>TRBV5-1|.|.|TRBJ2-5
TGCGCCAGCAGCTGGTCCGGGCAGGCGAAGACCCAGTACTTC
CASSWSGQAKTQYF
>TRBV24-1|TRBD1|few|TRBJ2-6
TGTGCCACAGGGACAGCCACAAGGGGGGCCAACGTCCTGACTTTC
CATGTATRGANVLTF
>TRBV28|.|.|TRBJ2-1
TGTGCCAGCAGTTCCTCCGGGACCAGGCGCTCCTACAATGAGCAGTTCTTC
CASSSSGTRRSYNEQFF
>TRBV20-1|TRBD1|.|TRBJ2-3
TGCAGTGCTACCTCGTCACAGGACAGGAACAGATATCTAAAGCAGTATTTT
CSATSSQDRNRYLKQYF
>TRBV29-1|TRBD1|many|TRBJ2-5
TGCAGCGTTGAGCGGGGACAGGGGGAGACCCAGTACTTC
CSVERGQGETQYF
>TRBV7-2|.|.|TRBJ1-2
TGTGCCAGCAGCTTAGGTTTAGGGAACTATGGCTACACCTTC
CASSLGLGNYGYTF
>TRBV20-1|TRBD1|many|TRBJ2-4
TGCAGTGCTACCGACAGGGACCTAGCCAAAAACATTCAGTACTTC
CSATDRDLAKNIQYF
>TRBV6-2/TRBV6-3|.|many|TRBJ2-2
TGTGCCAGCAGTTACTCGGAAAGGGGAAGCACCGGGGAGCTGTTTTTT
CASSYSERGSTGELFF
>TRBV5-1|TRBD2|many|TRBJ2-3
TGCGCCAGCAGCCCAGGGACTACCGCAGATACGCAGTATTTT
CASSPGTTADTQYF
>TRBV7-2|.|.|TRBJ2-3
TGTGCCAGCAGCCGTCTCATCACAGATACGCAGTATTTT
CASSRLITDTQYF
>TRBV5-1|.|many|TRBJ2-5
TGCGCCAGCAGCTCTCAGGGAGGGGGAGAGACCCAGTACTTC
CASSSQGGGETQYF
>TRBV12-3/TRBV12-4|.|.|TRBJ2-1
TGTGCCAGCAGTTTCTCCGACAATGAGCAGTTCTTC
CASSFSDNEQFF
>TRBV6-1|.|.|TRBJ1-5
TGTGCCAGCAGTGAACGGGAATATCAGCCCCAGCATTTT
CASSEREYQPQHF
>TRBV7-9|.|.|TRBJ1-1
TGTGCCAGCGGTACTCGGAACACTGAAGCTTTCTTT
CASGTRNTEAFF
>TRBV5-1|.|.|TRBJ1-1
TGCGCCACCAGCCGGGACGGGGGGGGGAACACTGAAGCTTTCTTT
CATSRDGGGNTEAFF
>TRBV4-3|.|few|TRBJ1-2
TGCGCCAGCAGCCAAGAACCGGCAGGGCGGTTTCATGGCTACACCTTC
CASSQEPAGRFHGYTF
>TRBV12-3/TRBV12-4|TRBD2|.|TRBJ2-7
TGTGCCAGCACCAGAGGACTAGCCTACGAGCAGTACTTC
CASTRGLAYEQYF
>TRBV18|TRBD2|few|TRBJ2-5
TGTGCCAGCTCACCACCCCCGGGAGGCAGACGAGAGACCCAGTACTTC
CASSPPPGGRRETQYF
>TRBV4-3|.|few|TRBJ1-3
TGCGCCAGCAGCCAGAATAGGGCAGGGTCTGGAAACACCATATATTTT
CASSQNRAGSGNTIYF
>TRBV30|.|.|TRBJ2-3
TGTGCCTGGAGTCGGGGTATGACAGATACGCAGTATTTT
CAWSRGMTDTQYF
>TRBV9|TRBD1|few|TRBJ1-1
TGTGCCAGCAGCGTGGGAGAAGGACAGGGAGGAGCCACTGAAGCTTTCTTT
CASSVGEGQGGATEAFF
>TRBV4-2|.|few|TRBJ2-7
TGTGCCAGCAGCCAAGATTCTGGTGCGGGGGCGACCTACGAGCAGTACTTC
CASSQDSGAGATYEQYF
>TRBV28|.|many|TRBJ1-2
TGTGCCAGCAGAGGGATTCGGGCTGGCTATGGCTACACCTTC
CASRGIRAGYGYTF
>TRBV6-5|.|.|TRBJ1-1
TGTGCCAGCAGTTCACACGAGGGGACTGAAGCTTTCTTT
CASSSHEGTEAFF
>TRBV5-1|.|few|TRBJ2-2
TGCGCCAGCAGCTTGGAACAGGTCTCGAACACCGGGGAGCTGTTTTTT
CASSLEQVSNTGELFF
>TRBV28|.|few|TRBJ1-4
TGTGCCAGCAGTATCACGATCCTCCATAATGAAAAACTGTTTTTT
CASSITILHNEKLFF
>TRBV7-2|TRBD1|.|TRBJ2-7
TGTGCCAGCAGCCGGGGACAGGGGGACTACGAGCAGTACTTC
CASSRGQGDYEQYF